These 22 T cell receptor beta chains share one sample of origin, sequenced in a study of cytomegalovirus exposure and HLA in healthy donors. The primer mix had 60 Vbeta and 13 Jbeta primers. Only in-frame clones appear in the TCRdb table, and some are missing; sequencing was by immunoSEQ multiplex PCR. This repertoire comprises roughly 80,000 clones; its ten largest clones make up roughly an eighth. Sequenced sample: PBMCs. All receptors derive from a man aged 45 to 65 in good health and CMV-seropositive.

The rearrangement joins TRBV2 to TRBJ2-7, with D perhaps TRBD2 (5 bases). This CDR3 is 15 amino acids long. In germline, CDR1 is SNHLY, CDR2 FYNNEI. With 6 bases removed from V and 5 bases from J, the gap between germline ends came to 20 bases. The CDR3 reads CASRKGLTHWDEQYF. The DNA for the CDR3 is TGTGCCAGCAGGAAAGGACTCACCCATTGGGACGAGCAGTACTTC. The full variable domain, completed using reference TRBV2 and TRBJ2-7, is EPEVTQTPSHQVTQMGQEVILRCVPISNHLYFYWYRQILGQKVEFLVSFYNNEISEKSEIFDDQFSVERPDGSNFTLKIRSTKLEDSAMYFCASRKGLTHWDEQYFGPGTRLTVT.

The chain uses TRBV7-9 and TRBJ2-7, with a tentative D call TRBD2 (6 bases). V shed 3 bases and J shed 5 bases, with 20 bases lying between them. The CDR3 runs to 16 residues. Germline loops: CDR1 SEHNR, CDR2 FQNEAQ (reference sequence). Here the CDR3 reads CASSLNGRIIWDEQYF. CDR3 in DNA: TGTGCCAGCAGCTTGAACGGGAGAATTATATGGGACGAGCAGTACTTC.

The V gene is TRBV6-6, the J gene TRBJ2-1; 7 nucleotides align to TRBD1. Trimming at V came to 6 bases and at J to 5 bases, leaving 4 bases not matched to a gene. This CDR3 is built from 13 residues. Germline V gives CDR1 MNHNY, CDR2 SVGAGI (reference sequence). The CDR3: CASSDGTDNEQFF. The CDR3 nucleotides read TGTGCCAGCAGCGACGGGACAGACAATGAGCAGTTCTTC.

The chain's CDR3 is CASTEEARTGWIDTQYF. In nucleotides, the CDR3 is TGTGCCAGCACCGAGGAGGCGCGGACAGGGTGGATAGATACGCAGTATTTT. The rearrangement joins TRBV2 to TRBJ2-3, with 8 bases fitting TRBD1. CDR3 length equals 17 residues. Germline assignment: CDR1 SNHLY and CDR2 FYNNEI. The V and J ends lost 7 bases and 5 bases, in that order; junction bases with no gene match: 17.

The genes are TRBV5-8 and TRBJ1-6; no clear D. V shed 4 bases and J shed 7 bases, with 15 bases lying between them. There are 15 residues in the CDR3. The V gene's germline CDR1 is SGHTS and CDR2 YDEGEE. CDR3 residues: CASSPFGRGNSPLHF. For the CDR3, the DNA is TGTGCCAGCAGCCCATTCGGTAGAGGGAATTCACCCCTCCACTTT.

The V gene is TRBV5-1, the J gene TRBJ2-5; D uncertain. Trimming shortened V by 0 bases and J by 2 bases, and 11 bases separated the two germline ends. The CDR3 covers 15 residues. Germline assignment: CDR1 SGHRS and CDR2 YFSETQ. Here the CDR3 reads CASSLGPAQQETQYF. Here the CDR3 DNA reads TGCGCCAGCAGCTTGGGTCCAGCGCAGCAAGAGACCCAGTACTTC.

The J gene is TRBJ1-6, the V gene TRBV5-6; D remains unclear. V was trimmed by 2 bases and J by 9 bases, leaving 6 bases between them. The germline CDR1 and CDR2 sequences are SGHDT and YYEEEE. The CDR3 is 12 amino acids. In DNA form, the CDR3 reads TGTGCCAGCAGCTTACAGAGTTCACCCCTCCACTTT. Residues: CASSLQSSPLHF.

The V gene is TRBV19, the J gene TRBJ2-3; tentative D call: TRBD2 (5 bases). CDR3 length: 18 residues. The V gene lost 0 bases and the J gene lost 2 bases, with 18 bases spanning the gap. The V gene's germline CDR1 is LNHDA and CDR2 SQIVND (reference sequence). CDR3 protein: CASSIEGSATGNTDTQYF. CDR3 coding DNA: TGTGCCAGTAGTATAGAAGGGTCGGCGACGGGGAACACAGATACGCAGTATTTT.

The rearrangement uses TRBV9 and TRBJ1-1; 8 nucleotides line up with TRBD1. The germline V gene encodes CDR1 SGDLS and CDR2 YYNGEE. The V segment lost 4 bases and the J segment 10 bases; nucleotides outside the gene matches: 15. The CDR3 totals 15 residues. This CDR3 is CASSPGSGQAFGAFF. The CDR3 DNA reads as TGTGCCAGCAGCCCGGGGTCGGGACAGGCCTTCGGAGCTTTCTTT.

The chain has TRBV9 and TRBJ1-2; D unclear. This CDR3 region has 11 residues. From germline, CDR1 is SGDLS and CDR2 YYNGEE. Trimming removed 3 bases from V and 8 bases from J, with 8 bases in between. CDR3 nucleotide sequence: TGTGCCAGCAGCGACCAGAGGGGCTACACCTTC. Its translation: CASSDQRGYTF.

The chain carries TRBV6-1 and TRBJ2-3, with D perhaps TRBD1 (6 bases). This CDR3 is 16 amino acids long. V lost 4 bases and J 3 bases, leaving 17 bases between the germline ends. The germline V gene has CDR1 MNHNS and CDR2 SASEGT. Here the CDR3 DNA reads TGTGCCAGCAGTGGAGACAGGACGGGTATTACAGATACGCAGTATTTT. Translated: CASSGDRTGITDTQYF.

The genes are TRBV9 and TRBJ2-3; D is possibly TRBD1 (5 bases). The CDR3 contains 17 residues. With 0 bases removed from V and 0 bases from J, the gap between germline ends came to 14 bases. The germline CDR1 and CDR2 sequences are SGDLS and YYNGEE. The CDR3 coding sequence is TGTGCCAGCAGCGTAGAGACAGTCGCGACTAGCACAGATACGCAGTATTTT. Protein: CASSVETVATSTDTQYF.

The chain employs TRBV7-2 and TRBJ2-3; 14 bases align to TRBD2. Germline CDR1 and CDR2: SGHTA and FQGNSA. V lost 7 bases, J lost 3 bases, and 9 bases stayed unmatched. CDR3 length: 17 residues. CDR3 residues: CASTATSGGAGTDTQYF. DNA of the CDR3: TGTGCCAGCACCGCGACTAGCGGGGGGGCCGGGACAGATACGCAGTATTTT.

J is TRBJ1-5 and V is TRBV15; tentative D call: TRBD1 (6 bases). V gave up 0 bases and J gave up 3 bases, with 18 bases separating them. The CDR3 is 18 residues long. Germline values: CDR1 LNHNV, CDR2 YYDKDF (reference sequence). The CDR3 nucleotides are TGTGCCACCAGCAGAGATCCAAATGGCAGGGGTTCCAATCAGCCCCAGCATTTT. Its translation: CATSRDPNGRGSNQPQHF.

Notes on this clone: A read error may account for a junction end that differs from germline. The genes are TRBV19 and TRBJ1-2; D is possibly TRBD1 (5 bases). The CDR3 sequence is 15 residues long. Looked up from germline, CDR1 is LNHDA and CDR2 is SQIVND (reference sequence). The CDR3 DNA is TGTGCCAGTACTCTGGGACTCTCAGCTAACTATGGCTACATCTTC. This encodes CASTLGLSANYGYIF.

This sequence joins TRBV28 and TRBJ1-2; D is perhaps TRBD1 (5 bases). This CDR3 is 17 amino acids long. CDR1 and CDR2 from the germline V gene are MDHEN and SYDVKM. The V gene lost 4 bases and the J gene lost 0 bases, with 18 bases spanning the gap. The CDR3 DNA follows: TGTGCCAGCAGTTCCCAGACAGTGGGGTTAGCTAACTATGGCTACACCTTC. Translation gives CASSSQTVGLANYGYTF.

This sequence joins TRBV7-9 and TRBJ2-7; tentative D call: TRBD1 (6 bases). Germline CDR1 is SEHNR and CDR2 is FQNEAQ (reference sequence). Trimming left V 6 bases short and J 5 bases short, with 11 bases between. The CDR3 sequence is 12 residues long. CDR3 bases: TGTGCCAGCAGGCAAAACAGGGACGAGCAGTACTTC. This gives the protein CASRQNRDEQYF.

J is TRBJ2-6 and V is TRBV15; tentatively, D is TRBD2 (5 bases). Trimming removed 1 base from V and 2 bases from J, with 6 bases in between. The CDR3 is 15 residues long. Looked up from germline, CDR1 is LNHNV and CDR2 is YYDKDF (reference sequence). The DNA for the CDR3 is TGTGCCACCAGCAGAGGGAGGACTGGGGCCAACGTCCTGACTTTC. It translates to CATSRGRTGANVLTF. The full variable domain, its missing parts supplied by reference TRBV15 and TRBJ2-6, is DAMVIQNPRYQVTQFGKPVTLSCSQTLNHNVMYWYQQKSSQAPKLLFHYYDKDFNNEADTPDNFQSRRPNTSFCFLDIRSPGLGDTAMYLCATSRGRTGANVLTFGAGSRLTVL.

V is TRBV2 and J is TRBJ1-5; maybe TRBD1 (6 bases). The CDR3 covers 16 residues. The germline V and J ends were trimmed by 4 bases and 4 bases, with 17 bases remaining between them. Germline CDR1 and CDR2: SNHLY and FYNNEI. The CDR3: CASSVGGGTANQPQHF. DNA of the CDR3: TGTGCCAGCAGTGTAGGGGGGGGGACTGCGAATCAGCCCCAGCATTTT. The whole variable domain, remainder taken from reference TRBV2 and TRBJ1-5, is EPEVTQTPSHQVTQMGQEVILRCVPISNHLYFYWYRQILGQKVEFLVSFYNNEISEKSEIFDDQFSVERPDGSNFTLKIRSTKLEDSAMYFCASSVGGGTANQPQHFGDGTRLSIL.

The V call is TRBV9, the J call TRBJ2-1; D is uncertain. The V end lost 0 bases, the J end lost 0 bases, and 10 bases lay between the germline ends. This CDR3 has 16 residues. Germline CDR1 reads SGDLS; CDR2 reads YYNGEE. The DNA of the CDR3 is TGTGCCAGCAGCGTAGAGCCTGAGAGCTCCTACAATGAGCAGTTCTTC. Translating it yields CASSVEPESSYNEQFF.

The V call is TRBV25-1, the J call TRBJ1-2, with D perhaps matching TRBD1 (6 bases). The CDR3 totals 13 residues. V was trimmed by 6 bases and J by 8 bases, leaving 16 bases between them. Germline CDR1 MGHDK, CDR2 SYGVNS. The CDR3 DNA is TGTGCCAGCAGAATACAGGGATTGCGAGGCTACACCTTC. Translated: CASRIQGLRGYTF.

The rearrangement links TRBV6-1 to TRBJ2-7; 7 nucleotides align to TRBD1. V was pared by 0 bases and J by 3 bases, with 5 bases of the junction left unmatched. Germline values: CDR1 MNHNS, CDR2 SASEGT. This CDR3 spans 15 amino acids. CDR3 protein: CASSEAGTVYYEQYF. CDR3 nucleotides: TGTGCCAGCAGTGAAGCCGGGACAGTCTACTACGAGCAGTACTTC.